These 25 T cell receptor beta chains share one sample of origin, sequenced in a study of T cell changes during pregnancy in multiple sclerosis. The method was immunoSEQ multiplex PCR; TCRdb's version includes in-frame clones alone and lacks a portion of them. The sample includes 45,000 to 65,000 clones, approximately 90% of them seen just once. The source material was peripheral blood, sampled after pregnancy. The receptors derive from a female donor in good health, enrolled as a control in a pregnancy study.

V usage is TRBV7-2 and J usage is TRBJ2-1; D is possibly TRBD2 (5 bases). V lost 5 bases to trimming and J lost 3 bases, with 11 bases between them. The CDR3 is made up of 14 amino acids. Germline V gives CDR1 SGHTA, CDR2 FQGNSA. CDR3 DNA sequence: TGTGCCAGCAGCCCCGGTCGGGGCTACAATGAGCAGTTCTTC. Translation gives CASSPGRGYNEQFF.

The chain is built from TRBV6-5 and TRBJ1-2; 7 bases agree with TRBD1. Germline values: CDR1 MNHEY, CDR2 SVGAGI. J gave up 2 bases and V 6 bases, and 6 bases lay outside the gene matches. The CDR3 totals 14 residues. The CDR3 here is CASSPVTGNYGYTF. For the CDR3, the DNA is TGTGCCAGCAGCCCCGTGACAGGGAACTATGGCTACACCTTC.

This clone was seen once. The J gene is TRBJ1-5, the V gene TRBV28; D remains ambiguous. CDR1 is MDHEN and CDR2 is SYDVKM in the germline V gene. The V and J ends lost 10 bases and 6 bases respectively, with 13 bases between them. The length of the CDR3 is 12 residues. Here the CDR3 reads CATTMESQPQHF. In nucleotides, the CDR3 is TGTGCCACCACCATGGAGAGTCAGCCCCAGCATTTT.

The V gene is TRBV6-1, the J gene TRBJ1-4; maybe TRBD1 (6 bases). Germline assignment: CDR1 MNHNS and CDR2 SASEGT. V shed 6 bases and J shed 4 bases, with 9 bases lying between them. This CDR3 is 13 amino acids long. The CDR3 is CASSTGYNEKLFF. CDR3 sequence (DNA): TGTGCCAGCAGCACAGGGTATAATGAAAAACTGTTTTTT.

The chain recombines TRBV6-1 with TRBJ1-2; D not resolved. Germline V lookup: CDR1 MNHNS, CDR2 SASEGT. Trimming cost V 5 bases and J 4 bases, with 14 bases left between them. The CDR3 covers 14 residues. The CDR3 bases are TGTGCCAGCAGTCCGAATCGGGAAGGCTATGGCTACACCTTC. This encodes CASSPNREGYGYTF.

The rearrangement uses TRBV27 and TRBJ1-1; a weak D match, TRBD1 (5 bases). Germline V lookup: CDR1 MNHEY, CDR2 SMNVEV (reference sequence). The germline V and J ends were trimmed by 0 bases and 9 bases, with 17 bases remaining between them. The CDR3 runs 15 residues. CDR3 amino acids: CASSLSPGRDSQAFF. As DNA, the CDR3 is TGTGCCAGCAGTTTATCTCCGGGGCGGGACTCTCAAGCTTTCTTT.

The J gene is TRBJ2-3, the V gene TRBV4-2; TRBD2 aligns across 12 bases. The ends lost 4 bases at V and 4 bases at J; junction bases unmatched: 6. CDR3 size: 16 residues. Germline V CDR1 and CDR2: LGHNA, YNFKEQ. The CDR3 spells CASSRLAGGDADTQYF. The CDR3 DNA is TGTGCCAGCAGCCGGCTAGCGGGAGGGGACGCAGATACGCAGTATTTT.

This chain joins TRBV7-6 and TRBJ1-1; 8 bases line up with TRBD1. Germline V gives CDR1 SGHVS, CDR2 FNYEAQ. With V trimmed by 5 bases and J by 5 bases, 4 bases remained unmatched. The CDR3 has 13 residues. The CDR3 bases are TGTGCCAGCAGCCAGGACAGGGCTACTGAAGCTTTCTTT. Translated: CASSQDRATEAFF.

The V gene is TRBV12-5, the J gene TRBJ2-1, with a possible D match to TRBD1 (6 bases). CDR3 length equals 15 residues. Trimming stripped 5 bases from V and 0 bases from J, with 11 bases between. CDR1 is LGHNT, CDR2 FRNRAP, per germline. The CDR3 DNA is TGTGCTAGTGGTCTACAGACAGGCTCCTACAATGAGCAGTTCTTC. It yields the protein CASGLQTGSYNEQFF. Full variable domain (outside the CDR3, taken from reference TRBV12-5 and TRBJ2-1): DARVTQTPRHKVTEMGQEVTMRCQPILGHNTVFWYRQTMMQGLELLAYFRNRAPLDDSGMPKDRFSAEMPDATLATLKIQPSEPRDSAVYFCASGLQTGSYNEQFFGPGTRLTVL.

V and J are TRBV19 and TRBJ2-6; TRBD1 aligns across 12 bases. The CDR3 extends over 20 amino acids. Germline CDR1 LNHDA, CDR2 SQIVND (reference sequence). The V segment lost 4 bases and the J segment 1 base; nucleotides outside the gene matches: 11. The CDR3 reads CASSTQGQGALPSGANVLTF. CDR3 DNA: TGTGCCAGTAGTACCCAGGGACAGGGGGCCCTTCCTTCTGGGGCCAACGTCCTGACTTTC.

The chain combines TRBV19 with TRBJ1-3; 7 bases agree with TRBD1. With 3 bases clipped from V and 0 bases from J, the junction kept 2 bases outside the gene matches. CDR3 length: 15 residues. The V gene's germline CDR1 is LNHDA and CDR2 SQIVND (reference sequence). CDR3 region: CASSIGTASGNTIYF. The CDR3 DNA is TGTGCCAGTAGTATCGGGACAGCCTCTGGAAACACCATATATTTT.

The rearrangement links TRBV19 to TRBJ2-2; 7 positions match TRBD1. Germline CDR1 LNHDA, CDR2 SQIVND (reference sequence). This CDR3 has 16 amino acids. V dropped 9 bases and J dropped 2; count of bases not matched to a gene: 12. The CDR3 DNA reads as TGTGCCAGCGAACAGTCAGGGGGATACAACACCGGGGAGCTGTTTTTT. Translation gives CASEQSGGYNTGELFF.

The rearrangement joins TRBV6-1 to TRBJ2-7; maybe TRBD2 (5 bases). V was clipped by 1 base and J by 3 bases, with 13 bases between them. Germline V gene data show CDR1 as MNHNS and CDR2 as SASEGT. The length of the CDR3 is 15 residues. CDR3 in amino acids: CASSEGRTLVYEQYF. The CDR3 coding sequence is TGTGCCAGCAGTGAAGGGCGGACTCTCGTCTACGAGCAGTACTTC.

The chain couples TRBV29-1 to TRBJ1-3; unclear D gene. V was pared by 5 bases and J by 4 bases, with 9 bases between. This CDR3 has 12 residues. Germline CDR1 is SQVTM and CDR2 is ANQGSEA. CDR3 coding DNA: TGCAGCGTTTCCTCGGGAGGAAACACCATATATTTT. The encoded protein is CSVSSGGNTIYF.

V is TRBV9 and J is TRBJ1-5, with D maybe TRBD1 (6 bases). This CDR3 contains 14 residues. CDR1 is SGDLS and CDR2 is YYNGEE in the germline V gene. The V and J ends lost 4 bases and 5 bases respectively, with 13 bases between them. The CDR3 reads CASSRQGGDQPQHF. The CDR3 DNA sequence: TGTGCCAGCAGCCGCCAAGGGGGAGATCAGCCCCAGCATTTT. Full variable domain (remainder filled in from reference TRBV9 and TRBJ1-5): DSGVTQTPKHLITATGQRVTLRCSPRSGDLSVYWYQQSLDQGLQFLIQYYNGEERAKGNILERFSAQQFPDLHSELNLSSLELGDSALYFCASSRQGGDQPQHFGDGTRLSIL.

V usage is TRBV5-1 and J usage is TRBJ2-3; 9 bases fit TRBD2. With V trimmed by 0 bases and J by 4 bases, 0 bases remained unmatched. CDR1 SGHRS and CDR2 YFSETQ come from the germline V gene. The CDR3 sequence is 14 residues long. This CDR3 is CASSLGTSADTQYF. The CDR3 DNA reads TGCGCCAGCAGCTTGGGGACTAGCGCAGATACGCAGTATTTT.

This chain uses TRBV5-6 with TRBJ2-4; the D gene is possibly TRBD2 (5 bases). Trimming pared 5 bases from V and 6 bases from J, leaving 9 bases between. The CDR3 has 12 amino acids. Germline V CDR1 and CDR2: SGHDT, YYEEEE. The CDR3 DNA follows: TGTGCCAGCAGTGAGGGCGGAAACATTCAGTACTTC. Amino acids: CASSEGGNIQYF. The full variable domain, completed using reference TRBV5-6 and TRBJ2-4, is DAGVTQSPTHLIKTRGQQVTLRCSPKSGHDTVSWYQQALGQGPQFIFQYYEEEERQRGNFPDRFSGHQFPNYSSELNVNALLLGDSALYLCASSEGGNIQYFGAGTRLSVL.

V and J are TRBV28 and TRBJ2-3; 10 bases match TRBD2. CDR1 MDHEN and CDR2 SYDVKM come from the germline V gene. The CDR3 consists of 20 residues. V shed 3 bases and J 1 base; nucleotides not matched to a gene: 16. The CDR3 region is CASSFMSSGSLGLGTDTQYF. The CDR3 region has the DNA TGTGCCAGCAGTTTCATGTCTAGCGGGAGTTTAGGTCTTGGCACAGATACGCAGTATTTT.

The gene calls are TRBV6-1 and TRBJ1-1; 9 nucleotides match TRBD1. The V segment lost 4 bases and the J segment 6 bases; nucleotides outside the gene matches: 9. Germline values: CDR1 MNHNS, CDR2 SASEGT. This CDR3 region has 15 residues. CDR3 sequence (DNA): TGTGCCAGCAGTGCCTTACAGGGGGCTAGGCCTGAAGCTTTCTTT. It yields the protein CASSALQGARPEAFF.

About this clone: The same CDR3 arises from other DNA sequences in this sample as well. The CDR3 region is CASSELAGGPNEQFF. CDR3 coding DNA: TGTGCCAGCAGTGAACTAGCGGGGGGGCCCAATGAGCAGTTCTTC. The J gene is TRBJ2-1, the V gene TRBV6-1, with TRBD2 matching 12 bases. The V segment lost 2 bases and the J segment 6 bases; nucleotides outside the gene matches: 2. From germline, CDR1 is MNHNS and CDR2 SASEGT. There are 15 residues in the CDR3.

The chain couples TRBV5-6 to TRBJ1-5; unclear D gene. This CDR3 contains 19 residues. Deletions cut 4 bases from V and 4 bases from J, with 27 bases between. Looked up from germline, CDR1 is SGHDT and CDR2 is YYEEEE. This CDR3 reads CASSPESLKTLYRNQPQHF. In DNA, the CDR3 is TGTGCCAGCAGCCCCGAGTCCCTAAAGACACTCTATAGGAATCAGCCCCAGCATTTT.

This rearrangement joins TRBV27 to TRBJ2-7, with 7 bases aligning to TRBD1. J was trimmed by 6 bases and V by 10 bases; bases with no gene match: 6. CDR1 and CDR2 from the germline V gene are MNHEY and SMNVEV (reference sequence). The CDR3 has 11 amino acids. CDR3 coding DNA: TGTGCCATTACAGACAGGGTCGAGCAGTACTTC. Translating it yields CAITDRVEQYF.

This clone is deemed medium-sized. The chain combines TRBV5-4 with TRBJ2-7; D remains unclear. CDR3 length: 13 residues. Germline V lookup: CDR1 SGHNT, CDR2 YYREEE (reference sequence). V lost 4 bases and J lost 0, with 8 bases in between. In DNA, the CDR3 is TGTGCCAGCAGCGTGACAAGCTCCTACGAGCAGTACTTC. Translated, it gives CASSVTSSYEQYF.

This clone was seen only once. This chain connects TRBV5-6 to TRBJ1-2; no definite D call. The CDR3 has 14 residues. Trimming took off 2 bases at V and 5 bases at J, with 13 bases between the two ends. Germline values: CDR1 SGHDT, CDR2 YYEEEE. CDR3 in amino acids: CASSFLDREYGYTF. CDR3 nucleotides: TGTGCCAGCAGCTTTCTAGACCGAGAGTATGGCTACACCTTC.

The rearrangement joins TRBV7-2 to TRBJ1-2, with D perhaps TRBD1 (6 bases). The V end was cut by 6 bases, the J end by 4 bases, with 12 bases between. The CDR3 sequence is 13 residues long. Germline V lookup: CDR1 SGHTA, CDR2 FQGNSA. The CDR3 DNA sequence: TGTGCCAGCAGGTTCCCAGGGGCCTATGGCTACACCTTC. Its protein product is CASRFPGAYGYTF.